The following is a TCR beta chain sequence with its context. TCR beta was sequenced from blood CD8+ and CD4+ T cells. The patients serving as multiple sclerosis controls were treatment-naive. They had stable or active relapsing-remitting disease and fulfilled revised McDonald criteria. CD8+ and CD4+ T cells were negatively isolated; TEMRA cells were FACS-enriched. This sample was included in a study of CD8 T cells in Susac syndrome. Random hexamers primed reverse transcription of about 0.45 to 1 ug RNA. TCRdb independently ran MiXCR on the immunoSEQ multiplex PCR reads; one entry per CDR3 protein. The sample has about 430,000 distinct CDR3 sequences, around 85% seen once. The receptor comes from a human donor with multiple sclerosis. The material sequenced was CD8+ T cells from PBMCs.

The CDR3 DNA sequence: TGTGCCAGCAGTTACTCGGAGGGGGTGACTGAAGCTTTCTTT. Amino acid sequence: CASSYSEGVTEAFF. The genes are TRBV6-5 and TRBJ1-1; maybe TRBD1 (6 bases). V was cut by 0 bases and J by 5 bases, with 10 bases left in between. The length of the CDR3 is 14 residues. Germline CDR1 and CDR2: MNHEY and SVGAGI.